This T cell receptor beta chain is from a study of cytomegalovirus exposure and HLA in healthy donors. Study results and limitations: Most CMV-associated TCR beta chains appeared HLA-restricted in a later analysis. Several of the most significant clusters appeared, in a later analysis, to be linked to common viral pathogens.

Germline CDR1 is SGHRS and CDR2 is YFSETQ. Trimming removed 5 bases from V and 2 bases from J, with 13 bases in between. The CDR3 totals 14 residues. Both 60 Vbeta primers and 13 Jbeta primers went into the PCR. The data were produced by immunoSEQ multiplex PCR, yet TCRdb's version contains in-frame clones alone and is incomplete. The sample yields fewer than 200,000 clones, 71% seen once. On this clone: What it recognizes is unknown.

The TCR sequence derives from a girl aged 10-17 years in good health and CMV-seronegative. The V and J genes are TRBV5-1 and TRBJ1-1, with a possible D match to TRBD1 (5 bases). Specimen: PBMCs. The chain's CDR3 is CASRNSGVNTEAFF. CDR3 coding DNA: TGCGCCAGCAGAAATTCGGGGGTTAACACTGAAGCTTTCTTT.